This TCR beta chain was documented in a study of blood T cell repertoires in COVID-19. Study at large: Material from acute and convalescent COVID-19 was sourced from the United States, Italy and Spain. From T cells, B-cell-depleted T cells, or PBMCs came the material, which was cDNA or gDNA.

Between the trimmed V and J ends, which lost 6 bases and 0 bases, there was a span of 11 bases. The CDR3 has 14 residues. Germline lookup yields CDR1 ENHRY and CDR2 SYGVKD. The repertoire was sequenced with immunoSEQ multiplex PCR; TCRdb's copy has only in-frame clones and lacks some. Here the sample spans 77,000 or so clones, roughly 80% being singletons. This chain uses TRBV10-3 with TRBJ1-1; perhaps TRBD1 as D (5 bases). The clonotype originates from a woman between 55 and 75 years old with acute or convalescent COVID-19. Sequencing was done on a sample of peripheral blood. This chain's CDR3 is CAIRQEGMNTEAFF. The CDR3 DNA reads TGTGCCATCAGGCAGGAGGGGATGAACACTGAAGCTTTCTTT.